This T cell receptor (beta chain) was captured in a study of blood T cell repertoires in COVID-19. This table comes from immunoSEQ multiplex PCR, and its TCRdb copy is limited to in-frame clones, with some not included. The sample lists 200,000 or so clones; 88% were seen once. CDR1 and CDR2 from the germline V gene are MNHEY and SMNVEV (reference sequence). After removal of 3 bases from V and 6 bases from J, the junction contained 8 bases not matched to a gene. The CDR3 spans 16 residues. The chain uses TRBV27 and TRBJ1-5, with 10 bases matching TRBD1. This TCR derives from a woman aged 30 to 39 who had recovered from COVID-19. The sample was PBMCs or T cells enriched from blood (not recorded which). CDR3 sequence: CASSFWTGGILQPQHF. The CDR3 bases are TGTGCCAGCAGTTTCTGGACAGGGGGTATTCTTCAGCCCCAGCATTTT.